Listed here are 28 T cell receptor beta chains from one sample, sequenced in a study of response to subunit inactivated influenza vaccine. TCRdb called the RT-PCR reads again in MiXCR, with one record for every CDR3 protein. The sample lists roughly 700,000 distinct CDR3 sequences; roughly 14% were seen once. Sequences were derived from PBMCs from blood, sampled about 14 days before vaccination. The receptor source for this set is a man aged 45-65 years who received an inactivated influenza vaccine.

The J gene is TRBJ1-5, the V gene TRBV4-1; D might be TRBD1 (6 bases). The CDR3 loop spans 15 amino acids. V lost 4 bases and J lost 6, with 16 bases in between. Germline V gene sequence: CDR1 MGHRA, CDR2 YSYEKL. The CDR3 bases are TGCGCCAGCAGCCCACAGGGTTTGGTTGGTCAGCCCCAGCATTTT. Translation: CASSPQGLVGQPQHF.

This clonotype appeared many times. The CDR3 loop reads CASSLDTGVDEQFF. Here the CDR3 DNA reads TGTGCCAGCAGCCTAGACACAGGGGTGGACGAGCAGTTCTTC. This rearrangement joins TRBV6-4 to TRBJ2-1, with TRBD1 matching 7 bases. CDR3 length equals 14 residues. Looked up from germline, CDR1 is MRHNA and CDR2 is SNTAGT. The junction had 12 bases not matched to a gene; V was cut back by 6 bases and J by 10 bases.

The CDR3 spells CSVAGTSGGYNEQFF. Written as DNA, the CDR3 is TGCAGCGTCGCCGGGACTAGCGGGGGGTACAATGAGCAGTTCTTC. V and J are TRBV29-1 and TRBJ2-1; 15 nucleotides align to TRBD2. V was pared by 6 bases and J by 4 bases, with 4 bases of the junction left unmatched. Germline-derived CDR1 and CDR2 are SQVTM and ANQGSEA. The CDR3 runs to 15 residues.

The rearrangement links TRBV9 to TRBJ1-5; D is uncertain. The CDR3 is made up of 14 amino acids. Germline V gives CDR1 SGDLS, CDR2 YYNGEE. V was shortened by 0 bases and J by 0 bases, with 4 bases between the two germline ends. The CDR3, as DNA: TGTGCCAGCAGCGTAGACGGTAGCAATCAGCCCCAGCATTTT. As protein: CASSVDGSNQPQHF.

There are many counts of this clonotype. This sequence joins TRBV2 and TRBJ2-5; D is unresolved. Between the trimmed V and J ends, which lost 5 bases and 3 bases, there was a span of 10 bases. Germline lookup yields CDR1 SNHLY and CDR2 FYNNEI. The CDR3 is 13 residues long. In DNA, the CDR3 is TGTGCCAGCAGTCCCCCGGTCGAAGAGACCCAGTACTTC. Residues: CASSPPVEETQYF.

This chain uses TRBV11-1 with TRBJ2-1; 10 positions agree with TRBD2. V was pared by 5 bases and J by 6 bases, with 16 bases of the junction left unmatched. Germline CDR1 is SGHAT and CDR2 is FQDESV (reference sequence). The CDR3 totals 18 residues. The CDR3 sequence is CASSPLGGIAGGRNEQFF. The CDR3 region has the DNA TGTGCCAGCAGCCCCCTCGGGGGTATAGCGGGAGGCCGCAATGAGCAGTTCTTC.

In its sample, this clonotype was seen many times. The V and J genes are TRBV5-1 and TRBJ2-7; 7 nucleotides line up with TRBD2. Germline loops: CDR1 SGHRS, CDR2 YFSETQ. V lost 1 base and J lost 4; bases outside the gene matches: 2. The length of the CDR3 is 13 residues. The CDR3 sequence: CASSLRGSYEQYF. The CDR3 nucleotides read TGCGCCAGCAGCTTGCGCGGGAGTTACGAGCAGTACTTC.

The table lists this clonotype with many counts. This sequence joins TRBV6-5 and TRBJ2-7; D unclear. This CDR3 is built from 11 residues. Trimming took 6 bases from V and 3 from J, leaving 6 bases between them. Germline lookup yields CDR1 MNHEY and CDR2 SVGAGI. CDR3 region: CASRIGYEQYF. The CDR3, as DNA: TGTGCCAGCAGAATCGGCTACGAGCAGTACTTC.

The chain uses TRBV6-4 and TRBJ2-2; D gene uncertain. With 3 bases removed from V and 0 bases from J, the gap between germline ends came to 11 bases. The length of the CDR3 is 16 residues. Germline assignment: CDR1 MRHNA and CDR2 SNTAGT. Here the CDR3 reads CASSDTAVTNTGELFF. CDR3 coding DNA: TGTGCCAGCAGTGATACAGCCGTTACGAACACCGGGGAGCTGTTTTTT.

There are a few counts of this clonotype. The J gene is TRBJ1-6, the V gene TRBV5-5; D unresolved. Germline V gene lookup returns CDR1 SGHKS and CDR2 YYEKEE (reference sequence). The ends were cut back, 4 bases at V and 6 bases at J, with 8 bases in the middle. The CDR3 has 13 residues. The CDR3 loop is CASSKGLNSPLHF. The CDR3 DNA reads as TGTGCCAGCAGCAAAGGACTTAATTCACCCCTCCACTTT.

The table lists this clonotype with many counts. This sequence joins TRBV12-3 or TRBV12-4 and TRBJ2-5, with no clear D. The CDR3 consists of 12 residues. V was cut by 1 base and J by 5 bases, with 5 bases left in between. CDR3 protein: CASSLVAETQYF. DNA of the CDR3: TGTGCCAGCAGTTTAGTGGCGGAGACCCAGTACTTC.

The V call is TRBV7-2, the J call TRBJ2-1; 14 positions match TRBD2. J was trimmed by 3 bases and V by 8 bases; bases with no gene match: 9. CDR1 is SGHTA, CDR2 FQGNSA, per germline. The CDR3 length is 17 residues. CDR3 sequence (DNA): TGTGCCAGCTACGGGACTAGCGGGGGCTTAGACTACAATGAGCAGTTCTTC. It codes for CASYGTSGGLDYNEQFF.

The CDR3 here is CASGGQGINEQFF. The CDR3 nucleotides are TGTGCCAGCGGGGGGCAGGGGATCAATGAGCAGTTCTTC. The chain couples TRBV6-6 to TRBJ2-1; the D call may be TRBD1 or TRBD2 (6 bases each). CDR1 and CDR2 from the germline V gene are MNHNY and SVGAGI (reference sequence). The CDR3 covers 13 residues. The V gene lost 8 bases and the J gene lost 6 bases, with 14 bases spanning the gap.

The rearrangement uses TRBV3-1 and TRBJ2-1; TRBD2 agrees at 9 bases. Germline loops: CDR1 LGHDT, CDR2 YNNKEL (reference sequence). The CDR3 contains 17 residues. The J segment lost 15 bases and the V segment lost 0 bases, leaving 18 bases of the junction unmatched. CDR3 amino acids: CASSQDLGRGGSSVRFF. The CDR3 DNA is TGTGCCAGCAGCCAAGATCTCGGGCGGGGGGGCTCATCGGTGCGGTTCTTC.

This clonotype was recorded a few times. The chain couples TRBV7-9 to TRBJ2-1; 8 bases are shared with TRBD2. From germline, CDR1 is SEHNR and CDR2 FQNEAQ (reference sequence). V was pared by 0 bases and J by 5 bases, with 6 bases of the junction left unmatched. CDR3 length: 16 amino acids. The CDR3, as DNA: TGTGCCAGCAGCTTAGCGCTTCGGGGGGGTAACAATGAGCAGTTCTTC. Amino acid sequence: CASSLALRGGNNEQFF.

The CDR3 region is CASSFPSGRRNEQFF. CDR3 in DNA: TGTGCCAGCAGCTTTCCTAGCGGGAGGAGGAATGAGCAGTTCTTC. V is TRBV7-8 and J is TRBJ2-1, with 11 bases lining up with TRBD2. CDR1 is SGHVS and CDR2 is FQNEAQ in the germline V gene. The CDR3 spans 15 residues. V was pared by 3 bases and J by 7 bases, with 5 bases of the junction left unmatched. The full variable domain, in which reference TRBV7-8 and TRBJ2-1 provide the parts outside the CDR3, is GAGVSQSPRYKVAKRGQDVALRCDPISGHVSLFWYQQALGQGPEFLTYFQNEAQLDKSGLPSDRFFAERPEGSVSTLKIQRTQQEDSAVYLCASSFPSGRRNEQFFGPGTRLTVL.

This clonotype was counted many times. The V call is TRBV11-2, the J call TRBJ1-2; 7 nucleotides match TRBD1. V was clipped by 1 base and J by 3 bases; unmatched bases: 5. Germline V gives CDR1 SGHAT, CDR2 FQNNGV. The CDR3 is 15 residues long. Written as DNA, the CDR3 is TGTGCCAGCAGCTTAGCCACCGGGACAGACTATGGCTACACCTTC. Protein product: CASSLATGTDYGYTF. The entire variable domain, with the rest obtained from reference TRBV11-2 and TRBJ1-2, is as follows: EAGVAQSPRYKIIEKRQSVAFWCNPISGHATLYWYQQILGQGPKLLIQFQNNGVVDDSQLPKDRFSAERLKGVDSTLKIQPAKLEDSAVYLCASSLATGTDYGYTFGSGTRLTVV.

The genes are TRBV3-1 and TRBJ1-2, with no clear D. This CDR3 is 12 amino acids long. With 7 bases removed from V and 7 bases from J, the gap between germline ends came to 13 bases. Germline assignment: CDR1 LGHDT and CDR2 YNNKEL (reference sequence). The CDR3 sequence: CASNPRGGGYTF. The DNA of the CDR3 is TGTGCCAGCAACCCCCGCGGAGGTGGCTACACCTTC. Full variable domain (rest looked up from reference TRBV3-1 and TRBJ1-2): DTAVSQTPKYLVTQMGNDKSIKCEQNLGHDTMYWYKQDSKKFLKIMFSYNNKELIINETVPNRFSPKSPDKAHLNLHINSLELGDSAVYFCASNPRGGGYTFGSGTRLTVV.

This clonotype was observed a few times. V and J are TRBV20-1 and TRBJ1-2, with 9 bases lining up with TRBD1. CDR3 size: 15 residues. CDR1 DFQATT and CDR2 SNEGSKA come from the germline V gene (reference sequence). V trimming: 0 bases; J trimming: 4 bases; junction bases outside the gene matches: 6. The CDR3 protein is CSARDWGQGTYGYTF. The CDR3 nucleotides read TGCAGTGCTAGAGATTGGGGACAGGGTACCTATGGCTACACCTTC.

The CDR3 loop is CASSLAGTGLFGYTF. Here the CDR3 DNA reads TGTGCCAGCAGTTTAGCCGGGACAGGGCTCTTCGGCTACACCTTC. J is TRBJ1-2 and V is TRBV12-3 or TRBV12-4, with 9 positions matching TRBD1. The CDR3 contains 15 residues. V trimming: 0 bases; J trimming: 8 bases; junction bases outside the gene matches: 7.

The chain uses TRBV6-2 or TRBV6-3 and TRBJ2-7; 12 nucleotides align to TRBD2. The CDR3 length is 15 residues. The germline V gene has CDR1 MNHEY and CDR2 SVGEGT. The V segment lost 5 bases and the J segment 2 bases; nucleotides outside the gene matches: 4. CDR3 in amino acids: CASSRLAGDTYEQYF. In DNA form, the CDR3 reads TGTGCCAGCAGTCGACTAGCGGGAGACACCTACGAGCAGTACTTC.

This clonotype was observed a handful of times. This chain links TRBV5-1 with TRBJ2-1; 8 nucleotides agree with TRBD1. The germline CDR1 and CDR2 sequences are SGHRS and YFSETQ. J was trimmed by 1 base and V by 2 bases; bases with no gene match: 11. The CDR3 sequence is 18 residues long. CDR3 coding DNA: TGCGCCAGCAGCTTTTACCTTACAGGGGGAAGGTCCTACAATGAGCAGTTCTTC. Protein product: CASSFYLTGGRSYNEQFF.

The J gene is TRBJ2-3, the V gene TRBV6-6, with D unclear. From germline, CDR1 is MNHNY and CDR2 SVGAGI (reference sequence). The CDR3 sequence is 13 residues long. Trimming left V 7 bases short and J 1 base short, with 9 bases between. The CDR3 loop is CASIQRRTDTQYF. In nucleotides, the CDR3 is TGTGCCAGCATTCAGCGCCGCACAGATACGCAGTATTTT.

The chain carries TRBV5-1 and TRBJ2-1, with 12 bases that match TRBD2. CDR1 and CDR2 from the germline V gene are SGHRS and YFSETQ. V trimming: 3 bases; J trimming: 2 bases; junction bases outside the gene matches: 3. This CDR3 is built from 16 residues. The DNA of the CDR3 is TGCGCCAGCAGCTATAGACTAGCGGGGGCCTACAATGAGCAGTTCTTC. Translation: CASSYRLAGAYNEQFF.

This clonotype was observed a handful of times. This chain uses TRBV7-9 with TRBJ2-7; D call uncertain. The CDR3 has 15 amino acids. V lost 4 bases to trimming and J lost 4 bases, with 17 bases between them. The germline V gene encodes CDR1 SEHNR and CDR2 FQNEAQ (reference sequence). CDR3 loop: CASSSDSPYHYEQYF. The CDR3 DNA reads as TGTGCCAGCAGCTCCGATAGTCCATACCATTACGAGCAGTACTTC.

The rearrangement joins TRBV5-1 to TRBJ2-1; D ambiguous. This CDR3 is built from 15 residues. Germline V gene data show CDR1 as SGHRS and CDR2 as YFSETQ. V lost 5 bases and J 2 bases, leaving 14 bases between the germline ends. The CDR3 reads CASSPTQEPYNEQFF. DNA for the CDR3: TGCGCCAGCAGTCCGACCCAGGAACCCTACAATGAGCAGTTCTTC.

This sequence joins TRBV2 and TRBJ2-6; 7 bases are a match to TRBD2. Germline CDR1 SNHLY, CDR2 FYNNEI. V shed 1 base and J 0 bases; nucleotides not matched to a gene: 6. This CDR3 is 18 amino acids long. CDR3 bases: TGTGCCAGCAGTGAAGGGTCGTGGGGGGGCTCTGGGGCCAACGTCCTGACTTTC. Its translation: CASSEGSWGGSGANVLTF.

The chain joins TRBV7-9 to TRBJ2-1; the match to TRBD2 covers 13 bases. Germline V gene data show CDR1 as SEHNR and CDR2 as FQNEAQ (reference sequence). The length of the CDR3 is 16 residues. V lost 5 bases, J lost 7 bases, and 8 bases stayed unmatched. The CDR3 DNA is TGTGCCAGCAGCATTTGGACTAGCGGGAGTGATAATGAGCAGTTCTTC. This encodes CASSIWTSGSDNEQFF.